Each of the 6 T cell receptor beta chains below was sequenced from the same sample in a study of T cells after yellow fever vaccination (dated by TCRdb to about 2019). Sample treatment or condition, as interpreted from the label and publication: live attenuated yellow fever vaccine strain. The library was obtained by 5' RACE. These reads were obtained on an Illumina HiSeq 2500. Using fastp at Q25 and MiXCR, TCRdb reprocessed the public reads and kept productive beta chains. Rows matching on CDR3 protein sequence are summarized as one entry with the most common DNA and genes. Present in this sample are around 340,000 distinct CDR3 sequences, 8.5% to 9% of which were seen just once. Roughly 17% of the sample is in the top ten clones. The starting material was PBMCs, obtained on the day of the first yellow fever vaccination. Every receptor here comes from a man between 18 and 29 years old who received the YFV17D yellow fever vaccine.

V is TRBV6-5 and J is TRBJ2-1; no definite D call. Per the germline V gene, CDR1 is MNHEY and CDR2 is SVGAGI. The CDR3 covers 14 residues. The V gene lost 0 bases and the J gene lost 5 bases, with 8 bases spanning the gap. CDR3 protein: CASSYSRHDNEQFF. Here the CDR3 DNA reads TGTGCCAGCAGTTACTCGAGACATGACAATGAGCAGTTCTTC.

This clonotype showed up just a few times. The genes are TRBV5-1 and TRBJ1-1, with 8 positions matching TRBD1. The CDR3 totals 14 residues. Germline CDR1 reads SGHRS; CDR2 reads YFSETQ. Unmatched junction bases numbered 8, after V lost 6 bases and J lost 4 bases. The CDR3 reads CASTTTGAGTEAFF. Here the CDR3 DNA reads TGCGCCAGCACCACGACAGGGGCGGGCACTGAAGCTTTCTTT.

This clonotype was counted at least ten times. The V and J genes are TRBV4-2 and TRBJ1-6, with a possible D match to TRBD1 (6 bases). Germline V gives CDR1 LGHNA, CDR2 YNFKEQ. The CDR3 is 17 residues long. V shed 2 bases and J shed 0 bases, with 11 bases lying between them. The CDR3 region is CASSQQGHPSYNSPLHF. The CDR3 DNA follows: TGTGCCAGCAGCCAACAGGGGCATCCCTCCTATAATTCACCCCTCCACTTT.

In this sample, this clonotype turned up a few times. J is TRBJ1-1 and V is TRBV7-4; D not certain. Germline loops: CDR1 SGHVT, CDR2 SQSDAQ. This CDR3 has 15 amino acids. V was pared by 3 bases and J by 2 bases, with 13 bases between. The DNA for the CDR3 is TGTGCCAGCAGCTTTAATAAGGGTGGAAACACTGAAGCTTTCTTT. Encoded protein: CASSFNKGGNTEAFF.

The chain couples TRBV13 to TRBJ1-3, with 7 bases matching TRBD1. The CDR3 is 16 amino acids. J was trimmed by 2 bases and V by 5 bases; bases with no gene match: 9. Germline V gene lookup returns CDR1 PRHDT and CDR2 FYEKMQ (reference sequence). Here the CDR3 DNA reads TGTGCCAGCAGCCTAGAACTCGACAGGGCTGGAAACACCATATATTTT. It yields the protein CASSLELDRAGNTIYF.

This clonotype was seen just once. V gene TRBV7-2 combines with J gene TRBJ2-2; 7 bases line up with TRBD1. J was trimmed by 7 bases and V by 6 bases; bases with no gene match: 14. Germline V gene data show CDR1 as SGHTA and CDR2 as FQGNSA. The CDR3 covers 16 residues. The DNA for the CDR3 is TGTGCCAGCAGGTCCACAGGGGCTAGTCTGCGCGGGGAGCTGTTTTTT. This translates into CASRSTGASLRGELFF.